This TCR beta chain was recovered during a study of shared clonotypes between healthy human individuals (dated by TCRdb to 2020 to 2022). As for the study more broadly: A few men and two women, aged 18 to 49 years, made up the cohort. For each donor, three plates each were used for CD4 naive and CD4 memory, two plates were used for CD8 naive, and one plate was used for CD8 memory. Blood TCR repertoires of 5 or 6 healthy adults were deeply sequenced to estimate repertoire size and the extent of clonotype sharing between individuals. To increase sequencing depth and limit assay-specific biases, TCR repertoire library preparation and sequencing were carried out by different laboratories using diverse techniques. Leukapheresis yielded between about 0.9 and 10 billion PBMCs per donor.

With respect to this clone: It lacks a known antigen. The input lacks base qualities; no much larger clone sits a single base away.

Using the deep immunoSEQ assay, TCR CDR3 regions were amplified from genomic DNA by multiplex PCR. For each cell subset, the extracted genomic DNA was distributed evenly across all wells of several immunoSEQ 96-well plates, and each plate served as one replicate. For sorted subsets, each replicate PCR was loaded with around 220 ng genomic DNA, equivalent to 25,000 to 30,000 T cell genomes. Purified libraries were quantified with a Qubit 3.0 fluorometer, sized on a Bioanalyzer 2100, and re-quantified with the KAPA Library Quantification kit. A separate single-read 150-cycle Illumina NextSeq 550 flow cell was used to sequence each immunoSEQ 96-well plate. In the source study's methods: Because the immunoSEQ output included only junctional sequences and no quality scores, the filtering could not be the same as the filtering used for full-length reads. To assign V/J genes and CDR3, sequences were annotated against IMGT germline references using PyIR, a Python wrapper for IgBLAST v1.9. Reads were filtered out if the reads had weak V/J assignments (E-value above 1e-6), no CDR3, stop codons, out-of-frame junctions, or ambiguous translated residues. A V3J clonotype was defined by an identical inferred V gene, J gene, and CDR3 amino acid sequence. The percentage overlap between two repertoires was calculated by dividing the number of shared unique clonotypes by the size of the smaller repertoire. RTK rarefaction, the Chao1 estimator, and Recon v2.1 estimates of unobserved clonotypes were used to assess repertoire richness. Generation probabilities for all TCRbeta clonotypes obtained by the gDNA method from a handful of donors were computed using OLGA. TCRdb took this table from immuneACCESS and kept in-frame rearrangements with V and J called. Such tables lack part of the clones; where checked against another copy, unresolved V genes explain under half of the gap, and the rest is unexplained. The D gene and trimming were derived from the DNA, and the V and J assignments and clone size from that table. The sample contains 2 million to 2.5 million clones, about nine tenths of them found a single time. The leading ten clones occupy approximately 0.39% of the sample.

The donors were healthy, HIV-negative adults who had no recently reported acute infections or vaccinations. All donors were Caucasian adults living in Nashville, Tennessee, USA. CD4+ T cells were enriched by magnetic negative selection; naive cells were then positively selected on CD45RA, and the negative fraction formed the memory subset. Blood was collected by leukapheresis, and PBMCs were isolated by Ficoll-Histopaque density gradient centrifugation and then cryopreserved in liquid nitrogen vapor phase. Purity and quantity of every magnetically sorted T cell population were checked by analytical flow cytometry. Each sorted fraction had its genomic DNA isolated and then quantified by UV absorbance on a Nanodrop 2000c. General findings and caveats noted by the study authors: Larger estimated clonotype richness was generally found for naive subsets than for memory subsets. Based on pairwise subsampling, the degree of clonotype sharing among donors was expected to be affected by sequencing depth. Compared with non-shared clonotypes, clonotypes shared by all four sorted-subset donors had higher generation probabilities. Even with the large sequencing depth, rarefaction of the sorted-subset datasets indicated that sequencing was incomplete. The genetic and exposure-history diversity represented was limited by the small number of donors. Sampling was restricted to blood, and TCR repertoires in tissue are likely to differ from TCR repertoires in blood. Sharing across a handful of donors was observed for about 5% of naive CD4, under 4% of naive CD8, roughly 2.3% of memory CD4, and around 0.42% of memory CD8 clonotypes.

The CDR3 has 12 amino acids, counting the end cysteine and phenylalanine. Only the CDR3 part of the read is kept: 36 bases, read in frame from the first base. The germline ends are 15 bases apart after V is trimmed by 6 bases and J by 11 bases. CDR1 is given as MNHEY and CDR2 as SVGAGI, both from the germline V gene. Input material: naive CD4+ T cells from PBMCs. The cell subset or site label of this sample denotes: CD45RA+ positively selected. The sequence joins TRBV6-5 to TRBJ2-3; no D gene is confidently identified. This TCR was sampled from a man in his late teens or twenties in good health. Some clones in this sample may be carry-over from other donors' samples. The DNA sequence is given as TGTGCCAGCAGCCCGGGCCAGGTCGGGCAGTATTTT. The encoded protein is CASSPGQVGQYF.